Below, 16 T cell receptor beta chains from the same sample are listed, as sequenced in a study of OX40 agonist ivuxolimab in advanced cancers. Sequencing used immunoSEQ multiplex PCR; TCRdb keeps in-frame clones, though not all of them. The table lists 9,500 to 13,000 clones, 65% to 85% of them singletons. Here the sequenced sample was CD4+ or CD8+ T cells sorted from blood, taken in a trial of the OX40 agonist ivuxolimab. All receptors derive from an adult with an advanced solid tumor such as melanoma, head and neck, liver or kidney cancer.

This rearrangement joins TRBV5-6 to TRBJ2-7; no definite D call. Trimming took off 1 base at V and 1 base at J, with 15 bases between the two ends. The CDR3 contains 16 residues. CDR1 SGHDT and CDR2 YYEEEE come from the germline V gene. CDR3 sequence reads: CASSLSLAHHSYEQYF. As DNA, the CDR3 is TGTGCCAGCAGCTTGTCGCTGGCACACCATTCCTACGAGCAGTACTTC.

The chain carries TRBV21-1 and TRBJ1-2; the table's D call of TRBD1 was not tested on the DNA. TRBV21-1 is recorded as a pseudogene. This CDR3 has 12 amino acids. The CDR3 spells CASRDILVGYTF. In DNA form, the CDR3 reads TGTGCCAGCCGGGACATCTTAGTTGGCTACACCTTC.

This clone appeared a few times. The chain is built from TRBV19 and TRBJ1-5, with 9 nucleotides matching TRBD1. The CDR3 is 17 residues long. J was trimmed by 0 bases and V by 1 base; bases with no gene match: 4. The germline CDR1 and CDR2 sequences are LNHDA and SQIVND (reference sequence). CDR3 protein: CASSIGQGVHSNQPQHF. The DNA of the CDR3 is TGTGCCAGTAGTATAGGACAGGGGGTCCATAGCAATCAGCCCCAGCATTTT. Full variable domain (rest looked up from reference TRBV19 and TRBJ1-5): DGGITQSPKYLFRKEGQNVTLSCEQNLNHDAMYWYRQDPGQGLRLIYYSQIVNDFQKGDIAEGYSVSREKKESFPLTVTSAQKNPTAFYLCASSIGQGVHSNQPQHFGDGTRLSIL.

The gene calls are TRBV5-6 and TRBJ1-4; D is undetermined. V gave up 4 bases and J gave up 3 bases, with 16 bases separating them. The V gene's germline CDR1 is SGHDT and CDR2 YYEEEE. The CDR3 has 16 amino acids. CDR3 residues: CASSRRHLLANEKLFF. The CDR3 nucleotides read TGTGCCAGCAGCCGCAGACACCTCCTCGCTAATGAAAAACTGTTTTTT.

This clone is categorized as medium-sized. This chain joins TRBV6-5 and TRBJ1-5; no clear D gene. This CDR3 comprises 13 residues. The germline V gene encodes CDR1 MNHEY and CDR2 SVGAGI. Trimming pared 4 bases from V and 7 bases from J, leaving 11 bases between. In nucleotides, the CDR3 is TGTGCCAGCAGTTCGTTCGGAGAACAGCCCCAGCATTTT. Translation gives CASSSFGEQPQHF.

This clone was seen a single time. The V gene is TRBV7-6, the J gene TRBJ1-1; unclear D gene. CDR1 is SGHVS, CDR2 FNYEAQ, per germline. Trimming cost V 3 bases and J 2 bases, with 7 bases left between them. The CDR3 is made up of 13 amino acids. The CDR3 region has the DNA TGTGCCAGCAGCTTGGTAGCCAACACTGAAGCTTTCTTT. Its protein is CASSLVANTEAFF. The whole variable domain, filled in from reference TRBV7-6 and TRBJ1-1, reads GAGVSQSPRYKVTKRGQDVALRCDPISGHVSLYWYRQALGQGPEFLTYFNYEAQQDKSGLPNDRFSAERPEGSISTLTIQRTEQRDSAMYRCASSLVANTEAFFGQGTRLTVV.

The chain uses TRBV9 and TRBJ2-7, with D unresolved. The V gene lost 0 bases and the J gene lost 4 bases, with 8 bases spanning the gap. Per the germline V gene, CDR1 is SGDLS and CDR2 is YYNGEE. The CDR3 is 13 amino acids. CDR3 loop: CASSVVSGYEQYF. CDR3 bases: TGTGCCAGCAGCGTAGTATCGGGTTACGAGCAGTACTTC.

The chain's CDR3 is CASSYSETEPYEQYF. The CDR3 DNA sequence: TGTGCCAGCAGTTACTCCGAGACAGAGCCCTACGAGCAGTACTTC. The gene calls are TRBV6-5 and TRBJ2-7, with D possibly being TRBD1 (5 bases). Trimming cost V 0 bases and J 2 bases, with 11 bases left between them. From germline, CDR1 is MNHEY and CDR2 SVGAGI. This CDR3 spans 15 amino acids.

A single count supports this clone. The chain links TRBV9 to TRBJ2-5; no clear D. The V end lost 4 bases, the J end lost 1 base, and 14 bases lay between the germline ends. CDR1 and CDR2 from the germline V gene are SGDLS and YYNGEE. This CDR3 spans 15 amino acids. CDR3 nucleotides: TGTGCCAGCAGCTTTGGGTCGGAGCCCCAAGAGACCCAGTACTTC. Translated, it gives CASSFGSEPQETQYF.

This chain links TRBV18 with TRBJ2-1; 12 bases are shared with TRBD1. Unmatched junction bases numbered 2, after V lost 3 bases and J lost 8 bases. Germline lookup yields CDR1 KGHSH and CDR2 LQKENI. This CDR3 has 14 amino acids. CDR3 nucleotides: TGTGCCAGCTCACCGGGGACAGGGGGCGATGAGCAGTTCTTC. It is translated as CASSPGTGGDEQFF. Supplemented by reference TRBV18 and TRBJ2-1, the full variable domain reads NAGVMQNPRHLVRRRGQEARLRCSPMKGHSHVYWYRQLPEEGLKFMVYLQKENIIDESGMPKERFSAEFPKEGPSILRIQQVVRGDSAAYFCASSPGTGGDEQFFGPGTRLTVL.

This rearrangement joins TRBV4-1 to TRBJ2-7; 7 bases align to TRBD2. J was trimmed by 4 bases and V by 1 base; bases with no gene match: 16. This CDR3 region has 18 residues. CDR1 is MGHRA, CDR2 YSYEKL, per germline. CDR3 protein: CASSQVFASGGTSYEQYF. DNA for the CDR3: TGCGCCAGCAGCCAAGTTTTCGCTAGCGGCGGGACGTCTTACGAGCAGTACTTC.

The V call is TRBV7-8, the J call TRBJ2-2; D not certain. Germline V gene data show CDR1 as SGHVS and CDR2 as FQNEAQ. Trimming cost V 5 bases and J 10 bases, with 26 bases left between them. The CDR3 has 17 amino acids. CDR3 protein: CASSLLTGPLSYEELFF. The CDR3 coding sequence is TGTGCCAGCAGCCTATTAACCGGACCTCTCTCATACGAGGAGCTGTTTTTT.

The count of this clone is one. V is TRBV6-5 and J is TRBJ2-3, with D perhaps matching TRBD1 or TRBD2 (5 bases each). Germline CDR1 reads MNHEY; CDR2 reads SVGAGI. The CDR3 loop spans 15 amino acids. V shed 2 bases and J shed 5 bases, with 14 bases lying between them. In DNA, the CDR3 is TGTGCCAGCAGTTACCCAGAACATGGGGGAGATACGCAGTATTTT. It is translated as CASSYPEHGGDTQYF.

V usage is TRBV15 and J usage is TRBJ1-2; D unclear. CDR1 and CDR2 from the germline V gene are LNHNV and YYDKDF (reference sequence). The CDR3 is made up of 15 amino acids. Trimming pared 0 bases from V and 3 bases from J, leaving 11 bases between. The CDR3 loop is CATSREKAGDYGYTF. The CDR3 region has the DNA TGTGCCACCAGCAGAGAGAAGGCAGGCGACTATGGCTACACCTTC.

The chain recombines TRBV27 with TRBJ2-1; 9 bases agree with TRBD1. Trimming removed 4 bases from V and 3 bases from J; junction bases left unmatched: 7. The CDR3 length is 16 residues. The germline gives CDR1 MNHEY, CDR2 SMNVEV (reference sequence). CDR3 nucleotide sequence: TGTGCCAGCAGTTCCCCTACAGGGGGCGGCTACAATGAGCAGTTCTTC. Translation gives CASSSPTGGGYNEQFF.

CDR3 amino acids: CASSPAPGLAGVWGTDTQYF. The CDR3 nucleotides are TGTGCCAGCAGTCCCGCGCCGGGACTAGCGGGAGTTTGGGGCACAGATACGCAGTATTTT. The V call is TRBV13, the J call TRBJ2-3, with TRBD2 matching 14 bases. The germline V gene has CDR1 PRHDT and CDR2 FYEKMQ (reference sequence). The CDR3 has 20 amino acids. The J segment lost 1 base and the V segment lost 6 bases, leaving 15 bases of the junction unmatched. The complete variable domain, with remaining parts taken from reference TRBV13 and TRBJ2-3, reads AAGVIQSPRHLIKEKRETATLKCYPIPRHDTVYWYQQGPGQDPQFLISFYEKMQSDKGSIPDRFSAQQFSDYHSELNMSSLELGDSALYFCASSPAPGLAGVWGTDTQYFGPGTRLTVL.